Reported below is one TCR beta chain. These data are taken from a study of OX40 agonist ivuxolimab in advanced cancers. The table came from immunoSEQ multiplex PCR; TCRdb's copy has only in-frame clones and leaves some out. The data hold approximately 82,000 clones, with 94% observed a single time. The CDR3 is 16 amino acids. With V trimmed by 4 bases and J by 6 bases, 11 bases remained unmatched. Germline V lookup: CDR1 SGDLS, CDR2 YYNGEE. Material: CD4+ or CD8+ T cells sorted from blood, obtained in a trial of the OX40 agonist ivuxolimab. The source is an adult with an advanced solid tumor such as melanoma, head and neck, liver or kidney cancer. The genes are TRBV9 and TRBJ2-7; 12 positions agree with TRBD2. The CDR3 region is CASSQRLAGAFGEQYF. The CDR3 bases are TGTGCCAGCAGCCAACGACTAGCGGGAGCTTTCGGCGAGCAGTACTTC.